Sequencing of this T cell receptor (beta chain) was carried out in a study of CXCR3-negative and CXCR3-positive naive CD8 T cells. About this clonotype itself: Its target is unknown.

The CDR3 sequence is 15 residues long. Germline-derived CDR1 and CDR2 are MDHEN and SYDVKM. The method, 5' RACE with UMI labels, was used to prepare the TRB cDNA libraries. TCRdb reanalyzed the 5' RACE reads and collapses them to one entry per CDR3 protein, without DNA. The sample table sets out nearly 90,000 distinct CDR3 sequences. Study outcomes and limitations: CXCR3-positive naive cells had more hydrophobic TRB CDR3s than CXCR3-negative naive cells.

Sequenced sample: naive CXCR3+ CD8+ T cells from blood. Subset of the sample: CD45RO-CCR7+CD27+CD95- naive CD8+ T cells expressing CXCR3 (TNR3+). This TCR derives from a human donor in good health. Some clones in this sample may be carry-over from other donors' samples. The genes are TRBV28 and TRBJ2-1. CDR3 amino acids: CASSHDRISYNEQFF.